The clone carrying this TCR beta chain occurred once. This sample is drawn from a study of blood T cell repertoires in COVID-19. Study-level information: Samples representing acute and convalescent COVID-19 were sourced from the United States, Italy and Spain. T cells, B-cell-depleted T cells, or PBMCs supplied cDNA or gDNA.

The cohort comprised adults aged 18 to 89 years residing in under 25 US areas. The study recruited exposed participants who had met a COVID-19 case within 2 weeks before entry. Assay used: immunoSEQ multiplex PCR; TCRdb lists only in-frame clones, some missing. The data hold roughly 220,000 clones, with roughly 90% observed a single time. V lost 5 bases and J 7 bases, leaving 12 bases between the germline ends. This CDR3 is 12 amino acids long. Germline V lookup: CDR1 SGHTA, CDR2 FQGNSA. This rearrangement joins TRBV7-2 to TRBJ2-7, with a tentative D call TRBD2 (6 bases). Sequenced input: PBMCs or T cells enriched from blood (not recorded which). The receptor was isolated from a man younger than 40 who had been exposed to COVID-19. DNA of the CDR3: TGTGCCAGCAGCCTCGGAGGAGGGGAGCAGTACTTC. It encodes CASSLGGGEQYF.